Below are 5 T cell receptor beta chains sequenced from a single sample in a study of human T cells and chemical hapten exposure. Via MiXCR, TCRdb re-called the RACE reads, giving one row per CDR3 protein. The sample has around 71,000 distinct CDR3 sequences; about 9.4% are singletons. Time point defined: patch test 1, 2 weeks after DPC sensitization. Treatment indicated: therapeutic diphenylcyclopropenone sensitization with weekly scalp DPC. The starting material was whole blood, obtained in connection with sensitization to the hapten diphenylcyclopropenone (DPC). Receptor source: a woman in her thirties or forties with alopecia areata. Some clones in this sample may be carry-over from other donors' samples.

The table lists this clonotype with many counts. The genes are TRBV27 and TRBJ1-6; 7 nucleotides align to TRBD1. The CDR3 extends over 14 amino acids. Germline CDR1 and CDR2: MNHEY and SMNVEV (reference sequence). V shed 2 bases and J 9 bases; nucleotides not matched to a gene: 4. CDR3: CASSLIQGVSPLHF. DNA of the CDR3: TGTGCCAGCAGTTTAATCCAGGGGGTTTCACCCCTCCACTTT.

Turning to this clonotype: The junction and the germline gene differ at one end; a read error may be behind it. The chain recombines TRBV7-6 with TRBJ1-1; 9 bases fit TRBD1. Germline lookup yields CDR1 SGHVS and CDR2 FNYEAQ. This CDR3 comprises 15 residues. As DNA, the CDR3 is TGTGCCGGCAGCGCGTGGACAGGGGTTAACACTGAAGCTTTCTTT. Its protein product is CAGSAWTGVNTEAFF. Full variable domain (rest looked up from reference TRBV7-6 and TRBJ1-1): GAGVSQSPRYKVTKRGQDVALRCDPISGHVSLYWYRQALGQGPEFLTYFNYEAQQDKSGLPNDRFSAERPEGSISTLTIQRTEQRDSAMYRCAGSAWTGVNTEAFFGQGTRLTVV.

This clonotype has at least ten counts. The chain combines TRBV2 with TRBJ1-1, with 7 bases identical to TRBD1. V gave up 5 bases and J gave up 4 bases; unmatched junction bases: 7. The CDR3 runs to 14 residues. Germline V gene data show CDR1 as SNHLY and CDR2 as FYNNEI. CDR3: CASSTYRGSTEAFF. The CDR3 coding sequence is TGTGCCAGCAGTACGTACAGGGGTTCCACTGAAGCTTTCTTT.

This clonotype was observed a handful of times. In nucleotides, the CDR3 is TGTGCCAGCAGCTTAGCGGGGGCGGAGACCCAGTACTTC. This encodes CASSLAGAETQYF. This sequence joins TRBV11-2 and TRBJ2-5, with D perhaps TRBD1 or TRBD2 (6 bases each). The CDR3 loop spans 13 amino acids. The germline V gene encodes CDR1 SGHAT and CDR2 FQNNGV. Trimming took off 1 base at V and 5 bases at J, with 8 bases between the two ends.

This clonotype was counted at least ten times. V gene TRBV28 combines with J gene TRBJ1-5; D unresolved. Trimming removed 5 bases from V and 1 base from J, with 15 bases in between. CDR3 size: 16 residues. Germline V lookup: CDR1 MDHEN, CDR2 SYDVKM. The CDR3 DNA follows: TGTGCCAGCAGTACCCCTCCCGGGGTCAGCAATCAGCCCCAGCATTTT. This encodes CASSTPPGVSNQPQHF.